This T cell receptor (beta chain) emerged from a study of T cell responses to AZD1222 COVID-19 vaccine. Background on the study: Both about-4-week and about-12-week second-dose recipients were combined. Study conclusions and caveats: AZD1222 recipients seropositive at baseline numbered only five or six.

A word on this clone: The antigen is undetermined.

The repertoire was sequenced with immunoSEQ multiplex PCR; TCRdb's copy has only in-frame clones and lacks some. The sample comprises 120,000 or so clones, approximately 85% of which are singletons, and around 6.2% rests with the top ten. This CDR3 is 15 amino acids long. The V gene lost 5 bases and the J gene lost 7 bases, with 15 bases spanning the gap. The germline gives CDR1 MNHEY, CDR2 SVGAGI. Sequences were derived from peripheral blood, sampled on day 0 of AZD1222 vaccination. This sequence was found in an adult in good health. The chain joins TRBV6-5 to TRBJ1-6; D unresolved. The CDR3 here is CASSPGATTNSPLHF. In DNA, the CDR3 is TGTGCCAGCAGTCCAGGAGCTACTACAAATTCACCCCTCCACTTT.